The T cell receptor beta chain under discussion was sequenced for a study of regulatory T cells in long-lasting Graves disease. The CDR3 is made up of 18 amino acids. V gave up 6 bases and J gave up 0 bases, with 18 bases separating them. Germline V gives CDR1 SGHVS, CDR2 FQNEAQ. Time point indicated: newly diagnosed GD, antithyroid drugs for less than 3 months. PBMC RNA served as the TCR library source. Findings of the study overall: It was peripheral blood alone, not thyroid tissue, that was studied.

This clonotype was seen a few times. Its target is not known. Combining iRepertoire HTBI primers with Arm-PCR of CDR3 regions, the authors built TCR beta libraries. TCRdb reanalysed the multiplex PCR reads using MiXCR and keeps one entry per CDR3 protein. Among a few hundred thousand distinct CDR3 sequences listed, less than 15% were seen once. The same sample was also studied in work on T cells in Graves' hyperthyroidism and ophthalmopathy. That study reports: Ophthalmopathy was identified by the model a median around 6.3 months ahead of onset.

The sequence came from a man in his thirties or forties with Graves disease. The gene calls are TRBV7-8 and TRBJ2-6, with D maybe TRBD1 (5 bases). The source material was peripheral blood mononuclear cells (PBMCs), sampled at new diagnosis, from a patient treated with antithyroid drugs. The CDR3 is CASRLQGVLPSGANVLTF. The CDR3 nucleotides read TGTGCCAGCAGGCTACAAGGGGTTCTCCCCTCTGGGGCCAACGTCCTGACTTTC. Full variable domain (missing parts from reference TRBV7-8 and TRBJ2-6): GAGVSQSPRYKVAKRGQDVALRCDPISGHVSLFWYQQALGQGPEFLTYFQNEAQLDKSGLPSDRFFAERPEGSVSTLKIQRTQQEDSAVYLCASRLQGVLPSGANVLTFGAGSRLTVL.